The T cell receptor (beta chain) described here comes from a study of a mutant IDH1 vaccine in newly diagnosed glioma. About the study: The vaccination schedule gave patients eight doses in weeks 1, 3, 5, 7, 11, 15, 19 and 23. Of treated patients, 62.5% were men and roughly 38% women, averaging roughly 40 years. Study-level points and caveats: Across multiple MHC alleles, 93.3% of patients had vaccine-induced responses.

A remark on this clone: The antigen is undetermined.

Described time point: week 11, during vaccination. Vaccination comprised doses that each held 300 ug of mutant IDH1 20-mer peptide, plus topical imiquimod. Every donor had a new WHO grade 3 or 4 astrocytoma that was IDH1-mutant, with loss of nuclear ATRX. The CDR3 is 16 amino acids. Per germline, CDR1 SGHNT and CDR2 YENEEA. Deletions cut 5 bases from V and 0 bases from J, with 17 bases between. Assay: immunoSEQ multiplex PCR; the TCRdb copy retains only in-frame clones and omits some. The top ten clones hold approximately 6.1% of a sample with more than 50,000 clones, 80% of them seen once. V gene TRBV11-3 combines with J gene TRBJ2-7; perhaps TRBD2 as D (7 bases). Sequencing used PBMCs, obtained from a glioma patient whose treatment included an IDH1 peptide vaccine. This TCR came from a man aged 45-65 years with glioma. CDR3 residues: CASSPSRGPSSYEQYF. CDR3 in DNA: TGTGCCAGCAGCCCTTCGCGGGGGCCGAGCTCCTACGAGCAGTACTTC.